Listed below are T cell receptor beta chains from one sample, sequenced in a study of T cell responses to AZD1222 COVID-19 vaccine. TCRdb keeps only in-frame clones here, not all; method: immunoSEQ multiplex PCR. The table includes 55,000 to 70,000 clones, 65% to 80% detected once. Sequenced here: peripheral blood, sampled on day 0 of AZD1222 vaccination. The receptors here all came from an adult in good health. The CDR3 runs from the conserved cysteine through the conserved F or W. D genes are given only for firm matches. Rows give clone size only sometimes, using once, few, many, or a class for an expanded clone.

V	size	length	J	D	CDR3	DNA
TRBV18	few	17	TRBJ1-3	-	CASSPGGLRFSGNTIYF	TGTGCCAGCTCACCGGGTGGGCTGAGATTCTCTGGAAACACCATATATTTT
TRBV5-1	-	17	TRBJ2-5	-	CASSLALAGAHQETQYF	TGCGCCAGCAGCTTGGCCTTAGCAGGGGCGCACCAAGAGACCCAGTACTTC
TRBV4-1	-	16	TRBJ1-2	TRBD1	CASSQEPGQGNYGYTF	TGCGCCAGCAGCCAAGAACCGGGACAGGGAAACTATGGCTACACCTTC
TRBV6-1	-	13	TRBJ1-1	-	CASSESDNTEAFF	TGTGCCAGCAGTGAATCTGACAACACTGAAGCTTTCTTT
TRBV20-1	-	14	TRBJ2-1	TRBD2	CSASWRGDYNEQFF	TGCAGTGCTAGTTGGCGGGGGGATTACAATGAGCAGTTCTTC
TRBV11-3	-	15	TRBJ1-5	-	CASSLSEVSNQPQHF	TGTGCCAGCAGCTTAAGCGAAGTGAGCAATCAGCCCCAGCATTTT
TRBV15	-	14	TRBJ1-2	-	CATSRDFDQTGYTF	TGTGCCACCAGCAGAGATTTTGACCAGACGGGCTACACCTTC
TRBV7-9	-	15	TRBJ1-4	-	CASSLDVTGYEKLFF	TGTGCCAGCAGCTTAGACGTAACAGGGTATGAAAAACTGTTTTTT
TRBV28	-	20	TRBJ1-5	TRBD1	CASSVNPIATGDHSNQPQHF	TGTGCCAGCAGTGTAAACCCAATAGCGACAGGGGATCATAGCAATCAGCCCCAGCATTTT
TRBV24-1	-	14	TRBJ2-3	TRBD2	CATSELASADTQYF	TGTGCCACCAGTGAACTAGCGAGTGCAGATACGCAGTATTTT
TRBV5-5	-	13	TRBJ1-2	-	CASSSPGNYGYTF	TGTGCCAGCAGCTCGCCAGGGAACTATGGCTACACCTTC
TRBV19	-	14	TRBJ1-2	-	CASRPEGGNYGYTF	TGTGCCAGTAGACCTGAGGGGGGAAACTATGGCTACACCTTC
TRBV5-4	-	14	TRBJ1-1	TRBD1	CASSQQGRNTEAFF	TGTGCCAGCAGCCAACAGGGGAGGAACACTGAAGCTTTCTTT
TRBV4-1	-	16	TRBJ2-2	-	CASRPPGTRNTGELFF	TGCGCCAGCAGGCCCCCCGGGACAAGGAACACCGGGGAGCTGTTTTTT
TRBV5-1	-	14	TRBJ2-2	-	CASSLIGNTGELFF	TGCGCCAGCAGCTTGATTGGGAACACCGGGGAGCTGTTTTTT
TRBV25-1	-	16	TRBJ1-2	TRBD1	CASSSPWTGGGSGYTF	TGTGCCAGCAGTTCCCCCTGGACAGGGGGAGGTAGTGGCTACACCTTC
TRBV5-1	-	15	TRBJ1-1	-	CASSLGGESGGEAFF	TGCGCCAGCAGCTTGGGAGGGGAGTCCGGTGGTGAAGCTTTCTTT
TRBV10-3	-	16	TRBJ1-3	-	CAISDTGEEAANTIYF	TGTGCCATCAGTGATACGGGTGAGGAGGCTGCAAACACCATATATTTT
TRBV5-1	few	13	TRBJ1-1	-	CASSFNLDSEAFF	TGCGCCAGCAGCTTTAATTTGGACAGTGAAGCTTTCTTT
TRBV19	-	14	TRBJ1-1	TRBD1	CASSSDRENTEAFF	TGTGCCAGTAGTTCCGACAGGGAGAACACTGAAGCTTTCTTT
TRBV10-3	-	12	TRBJ1-1	-	CAINKGDTEAFF	TGTGCCATCAACAAGGGTGACACTGAAGCTTTCTTT
TRBV4-1	-	15	TRBJ2-7	TRBD1	CASSQTAGGVYEQYF	TGCGCCAGCAGCCAGACCGCAGGGGGCGTTTACGAGCAGTACTTC
TRBV4-1	-	14	TRBJ2-2	TRBD2	CARSQPGRVRELFF	TGCGCCCGCAGCCAACCCGGGAGGGTCCGGGAGCTGTTTTTT
TRBV5-1	-	13	TRBJ2-7	-	CASSLDKKYEQYF	TGCGCCAGCAGCTTGGATAAGAAGTACGAGCAGTACTTC
TRBV5-1	-	11	TRBJ2-1	-	CASSLAGEQFF	TGCGCCAGCAGCTTGGCGGGGGAGCAGTTCTTC
TRBV5-6	-	14	TRBJ1-1	-	CASRLGWDGSKAFF	TGTGCCAGCAGACTAGGGTGGGACGGATCAAAAGCTTTCTTT
TRBV2	-	15	TRBJ1-4	TRBD1	CASAGQATTNEKLFF	TGTGCCAGCGCCGGACAGGCAACAACTAATGAAAAACTGTTTTTT
TRBV9	-	14	TRBJ1-1	TRBD1	CASSDAGQGTEAFF	TGTGCCAGCAGTGACGCCGGACAGGGGACTGAAGCTTTCTTT
TRBV7-9	-	15	TRBJ1-3	-	CASSFAGRKGNTIYF	TGTGCCAGCAGCTTCGCAGGCAGGAAGGGAAACACCATATATTTT
TRBV11-1	-	15	TRBJ2-7	TRBD1	CASSLAPGGGYEQYF	TGTGCCAGCAGCTTAGCGCCAGGGGGCGGTTACGAGCAGTACTTC
TRBV11-2	-	16	TRBJ1-1	-	CASSLNAGWGTTEAFF	TGTGCCAGCAGCTTAAACGCTGGGTGGGGTACCACTGAAGCTTTCTTT
TRBV11-2	-	19	TRBJ2-1	TRBD2	CASSLFPKRGPGVYNEQFF	TGTGCCAGCAGCCTATTCCCCAAGCGGGGACCGGGAGTATACAATGAGCAGTTCTTC
TRBV3-1/TRBV3-2	once	14	TRBJ1-4	TRBD1	CASSHRQGDEKLFF	TGTGCCAGCAGCCATAGACAGGGAGATGAAAAACTGTTTTTT
TRBV30	many	12	TRBJ1-5	-	CAWGRGQGPQHF	TGTGCCTGGGGCCGGGGCCAGGGGCCCCAGCATTTT
TRBV6-1	-	16	TRBJ1-2	-	CASSESVKGKSYGYTF	TGTGCCAGCAGTGAATCAGTCAAGGGAAAGAGCTATGGCTACACCTTC
TRBV4-1	-	15	TRBJ1-1	TRBD1	CASSRNRGWDTEAFF	TGCGCCAGCAGCCGCAACAGGGGCTGGGACACTGAAGCTTTCTTT
TRBV19	once	14	TRBJ2-1	TRBD1	CASSWGQGINEQFF	TGTGCCAGTAGTTGGGGACAGGGGATCAATGAGCAGTTCTTC
TRBV3-1/TRBV3-2	-	14	TRBJ2-2	TRBD2	CASSQVAGAGELFF	TGTGCCAGCAGCCAAGTAGCGGGGGCTGGGGAGCTGTTTTTT
TRBV2	-	16	TRBJ1-2	-	CASSEFRSGAGTGYTF	TGTGCCAGCAGTGAATTTAGATCGGGGGCTGGGACGGGCTACACCTTC
TRBV30	-	15	TRBJ1-1	-	CAWSPGHLQTTEAFF	TGTGCCTGGAGCCCTGGGCATTTGCAGACGACTGAAGCTTTCTTT
TRBV29-1	-	16	TRBJ2-3	TRBD2	CSVEDRLAGTSDTQYF	TGCAGCGTTGAAGACAGACTAGCGGGTACGTCGGATACGCAGTATTTT
TRBV7-6	-	15	TRBJ1-4	-	CASSATGRTNEKLFF	TGTGCCAGCAGCGCTACAGGGAGAACTAATGAAAAACTGTTTTTT
TRBV9	-	15	TRBJ2-2	-	CASSQGGANTGELFF	TGTGCCAGCAGCCAAGGCGGGGCGAACACCGGGGAGCTGTTTTTT
TRBV19	once	14	TRBJ2-7	-	CASKDRQPPYEQYF	TGTGCCAGTAAGGACCGCCAACCTCCCTACGAGCAGTACTTC
TRBV9	-	14	TRBJ1-2	-	CASSVGGGVEGYTF	TGTGCCAGCAGCGTAGGAGGTGGGGTCGAGGGCTACACCTTC
TRBV6-1	-	15	TRBJ1-5	TRBD1	CASSEQGAWNQPQHF	TGTGCCAGCAGTGAACAGGGGGCCTGGAATCAGCCCCAGCATTTT
TRBV9	-	14	TRBJ1-2	-	CASSGPDRNYGYTF	TGTGCCAGCAGCGGACCAGACAGAAACTATGGCTACACCTTC
TRBV27	-	14	TRBJ1-2	TRBD1	CASSLGTGGGGYTF	TGTGCCAGCAGTCTAGGGACAGGGGGCGGTGGCTACACCTTC
TRBV28	-	16	TRBJ2-7	-	CASSLSPLAGLYEQYF	TGTGCCAGCAGTTTATCTCCCCTGGCAGGGCTGTACGAGCAGTACTTC
TRBV3-1/TRBV3-2	-	14	TRBJ2-3	TRBD2	CASSQDPSGDTQYF	TGTGCCAGCAGCCAAGATCCTAGCGGAGATACGCAGTATTTT
TRBV4-2	-	14	TRBJ1-4	-	CASSHQTGSEKLFF	TGTGCCAGCAGCCACCAAACAGGTAGTGAAAAACTGTTTTTT
TRBV9	-	14	TRBJ2-3	-	CASSVSLATDTQYF	TGTGCCAGCAGCGTCTCGTTAGCAACAGATACGCAGTATTTT
TRBV19	-	14	TRBJ2-1	TRBD2	CASSTTSGANEQFF	TGTGCCAGTAGTACGACTAGCGGGGCCAATGAGCAGTTCTTC